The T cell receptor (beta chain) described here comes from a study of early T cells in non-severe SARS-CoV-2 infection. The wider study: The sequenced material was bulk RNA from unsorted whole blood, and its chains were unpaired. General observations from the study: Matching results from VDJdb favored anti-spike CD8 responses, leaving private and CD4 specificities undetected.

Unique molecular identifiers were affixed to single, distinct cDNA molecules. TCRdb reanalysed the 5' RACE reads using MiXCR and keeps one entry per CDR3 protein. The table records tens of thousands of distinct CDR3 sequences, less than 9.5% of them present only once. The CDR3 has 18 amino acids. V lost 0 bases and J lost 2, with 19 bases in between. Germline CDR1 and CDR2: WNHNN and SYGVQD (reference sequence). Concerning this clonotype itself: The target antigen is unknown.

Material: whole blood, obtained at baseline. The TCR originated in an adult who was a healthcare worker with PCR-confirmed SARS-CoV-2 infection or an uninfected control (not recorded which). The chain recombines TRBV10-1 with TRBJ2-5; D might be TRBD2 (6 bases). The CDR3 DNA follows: TGCGCCAGCAGTGAGTCGACATTGTTAGCGGAGTTACAAGAGACCCAGTACTTC. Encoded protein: CASSESTLLAELQETQYF.